This T cell receptor beta chain was captured by sequencing in a study of beta chain features in type 1 diabetes. As for the study in general: Cell yields, gender and age were comparable in patients and healthy donors. Investigators examined 85 million to 110 million sorted cells across all samples.

General observations from the study: Shortening of TCRB CDR3s, moderate but significant, appeared in all four CD4+ subsets of Type 1 diabetes patients. Within patients, naive, central memory and Treg TCRB repertoires seemed more similar than within healthy donors.

All of the isolated RNA was reverse transcribed, so expressed TCRB transcripts were sequenced. TCRdb keeps only in-frame clones here, not all; method: immunoSEQ multiplex PCR. This sample has 500,000 to 650,000 clones, with 12% found just once. Between the trimmed V and J ends, which lost 5 bases and 7 bases, there was a span of 15 bases. The CDR3 contains 13 residues. Germline V CDR1 and CDR2: MNHNY, SVGAGI (reference sequence). Turning to this clone: The antigen is unknown.

This clonotype was obtained from a man aged 25-45 years with type 1 diabetes. V gene TRBV6-6 combines with J gene TRBJ2-7; D unresolved. Material for sequencing was naive CD4+ T cells from blood. The CDR3: CASSQTSLGEQYF. In nucleotides, the CDR3 is TGTGCCAGCAGTCAGACCTCCCTCGGGGAGCAGTACTTC.